This TCR beta chain appears in the sequencing data of a study of cytomegalovirus exposure and HLA in healthy donors. Of note for this clone: One end of the junction fails to match germline, which may point to a read error.

The PCR employed 60 Vbeta primers together with 13 Jbeta primers. Method: immunoSEQ multiplex PCR; TCRdb's copy keeps in-frame clones and lacks some. The data hold approximately 150,000 clones, with around 60% observed a single time. The V gene's germline CDR1 is SNHLY and CDR2 FYNNEI. The CDR3 extends over 15 amino acids. This clonotype was obtained from a woman aged 55-75 years in good health and CMV-seropositive. What was sequenced was PBMCs. The chain recombines TRBV2 with TRBJ1-5; D may be TRBD1 (6 bases). Here the CDR3 reads CASSDRVQGPQHQHF. The DNA of the CDR3 is TGTGCCAGCAGTGACCGGGTACAGGGTCCTCAGCACCAGCATTTT.